The source of this T cell receptor (beta chain) is a study of T cell changes during pregnancy in multiple sclerosis. Sequencing used immunoSEQ multiplex PCR; TCRdb keeps in-frame clones, though not all of them. The sample records 60,000 to 90,000 clones, about 92% being singletons. The material sequenced was peripheral blood, taken after pregnancy. The origin of this receptor is a female donor in good health, enrolled as a control in a pregnancy study.

CDR3 coding DNA: TGTGCCAGCAGCTTAGCGTTAGTGCAGGGATTCACCGGGGAGCTGTTTTTT. It codes for CASSLALVQGFTGELFF. This chain uses TRBV7-9 with TRBJ2-2, with D possibly being TRBD1 (5 bases). Trimming took off 0 bases at V and 4 bases at J, with 15 bases between the two ends. Germline-derived CDR1 and CDR2 are SEHNR and FQNEAQ (reference sequence). CDR3 size: 17 residues.